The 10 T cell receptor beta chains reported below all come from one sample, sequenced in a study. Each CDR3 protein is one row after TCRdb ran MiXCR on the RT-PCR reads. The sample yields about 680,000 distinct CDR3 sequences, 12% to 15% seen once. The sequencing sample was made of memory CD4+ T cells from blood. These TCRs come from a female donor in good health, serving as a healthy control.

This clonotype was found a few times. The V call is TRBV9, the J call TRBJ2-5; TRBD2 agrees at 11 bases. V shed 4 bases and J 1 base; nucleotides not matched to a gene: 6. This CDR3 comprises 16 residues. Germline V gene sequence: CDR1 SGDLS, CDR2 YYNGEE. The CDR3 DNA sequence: TGTGCCAGCAGCAAAACCGGGACTAGCGGCCAAGAGACCCAGTACTTC. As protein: CASSKTGTSGQETQYF.

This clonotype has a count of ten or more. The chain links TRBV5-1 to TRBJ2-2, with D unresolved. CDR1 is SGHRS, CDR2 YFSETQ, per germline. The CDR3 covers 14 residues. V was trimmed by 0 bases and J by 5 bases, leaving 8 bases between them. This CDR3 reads CASSLVEATGELFF. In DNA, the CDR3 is TGCGCCAGCAGCTTGGTAGAAGCGACCGGGGAGCTGTTTTTT.

The CDR3 DNA reads TGCAGTGCTCGACGACTAGCGGGTTCCTACAATGAGCAGTTCTTC. Protein sequence: CSARRLAGSYNEQFF. The chain is built from TRBV20-1 and TRBJ2-1; the match to TRBD2 covers 10 bases. V shed 5 bases and J 1 base; nucleotides not matched to a gene: 5. CDR1 and CDR2 (germline): DFQATT, SNEGSKA (reference sequence). The CDR3 totals 15 residues.

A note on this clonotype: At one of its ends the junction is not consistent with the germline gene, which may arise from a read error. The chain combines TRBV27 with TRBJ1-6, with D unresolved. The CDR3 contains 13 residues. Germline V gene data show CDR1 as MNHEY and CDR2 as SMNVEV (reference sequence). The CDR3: CASHGVANSPLYF. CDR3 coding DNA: TGTGCCTCCCACGGGGTTGCTAATTCACCCCTCTACTTT.

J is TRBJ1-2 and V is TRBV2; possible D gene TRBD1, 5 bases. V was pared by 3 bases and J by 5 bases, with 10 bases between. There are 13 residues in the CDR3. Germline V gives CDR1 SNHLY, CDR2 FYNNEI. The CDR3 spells CASSDGTIYGYTF. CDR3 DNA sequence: TGTGCCAGCAGTGATGGGACTATTTATGGCTACACCTTC.

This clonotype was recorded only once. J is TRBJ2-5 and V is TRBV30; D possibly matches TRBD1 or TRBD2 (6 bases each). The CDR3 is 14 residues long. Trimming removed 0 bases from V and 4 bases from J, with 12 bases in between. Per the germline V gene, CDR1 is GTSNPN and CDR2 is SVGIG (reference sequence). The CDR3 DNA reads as TGTGCCTGGAGTGTGGGGGGCCCACCAGAGACCCAGTACTTC. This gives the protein CAWSVGGPPETQYF.

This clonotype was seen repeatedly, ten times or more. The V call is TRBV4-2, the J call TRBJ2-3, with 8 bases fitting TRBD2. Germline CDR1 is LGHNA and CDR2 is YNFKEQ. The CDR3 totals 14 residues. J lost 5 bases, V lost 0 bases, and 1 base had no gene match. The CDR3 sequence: CASSQDLAGDTQYF. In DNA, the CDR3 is TGTGCCAGCAGCCAAGACCTAGCGGGAGATACGCAGTATTTT.

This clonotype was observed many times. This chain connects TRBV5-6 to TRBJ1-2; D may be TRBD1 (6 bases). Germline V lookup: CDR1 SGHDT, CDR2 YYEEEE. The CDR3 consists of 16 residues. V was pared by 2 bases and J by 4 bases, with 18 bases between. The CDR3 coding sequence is TGTGCCAGCAGCTTAGGGGGGGGCATCCTCGCCTATGGCTACACCTTC. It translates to CASSLGGGILAYGYTF.

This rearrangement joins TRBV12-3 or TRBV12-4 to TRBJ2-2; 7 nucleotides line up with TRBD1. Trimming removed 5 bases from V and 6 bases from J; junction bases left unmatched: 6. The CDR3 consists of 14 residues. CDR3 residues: CASSSLRGSGELFF. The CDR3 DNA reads TGTGCCAGCAGTAGTCTCAGGGGGTCCGGGGAGCTGTTTTTT.

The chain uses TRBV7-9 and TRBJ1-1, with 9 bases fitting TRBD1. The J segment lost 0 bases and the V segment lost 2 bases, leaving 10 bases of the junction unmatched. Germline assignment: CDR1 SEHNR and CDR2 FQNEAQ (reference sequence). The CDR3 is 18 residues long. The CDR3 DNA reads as TGTGCCAGCAGCTTACCCGGCCGGACAGGGGTAATGAACACTGAAGCTTTCTTT. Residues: CASSLPGRTGVMNTEAFF. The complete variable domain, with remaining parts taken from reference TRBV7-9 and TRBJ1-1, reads DTGVSQNPRHKITKRGQNVTFRCDPISEHNRLYWYRQTLGQGPEFLTYFQNEAQLEKSRLLSDRFSAERPKGSFSTLEIQRTEQGDSAMYLCASSLPGRTGVMNTEAFFGQGTRLTVV.